The source of this T cell receptor beta chain is a study of untreated major depressive disorder. General observations from the study: Sequencing showed nonsignificant TRBV25-01 and TRBV02-01 differences matching flow cytometry.

Remarks on this clone: Its antigen remains unknown.

Measured with immunoSEQ multiplex PCR; TCRdb has only the in-frame clones, and not every one. The data hold 20,000 or so clones, with approximately 81% observed a single time. There are 17 residues in the CDR3. Germline CDR1 MDHEN, CDR2 SYDVKM. V was pared by 4 bases and J by 0 bases, with 16 bases between. The chain couples TRBV28 to TRBJ1-5; no reliable D call. The material sequenced was CD4+ T cells from PBMCs. The TCR comes from a woman aged 30 to 39 in good health. The chain's CDR3 is CASSSWWREVSNQPQHF. The CDR3 DNA reads TGTGCCAGCAGTTCGTGGTGGAGGGAGGTTAGCAATCAGCCCCAGCATTTT.